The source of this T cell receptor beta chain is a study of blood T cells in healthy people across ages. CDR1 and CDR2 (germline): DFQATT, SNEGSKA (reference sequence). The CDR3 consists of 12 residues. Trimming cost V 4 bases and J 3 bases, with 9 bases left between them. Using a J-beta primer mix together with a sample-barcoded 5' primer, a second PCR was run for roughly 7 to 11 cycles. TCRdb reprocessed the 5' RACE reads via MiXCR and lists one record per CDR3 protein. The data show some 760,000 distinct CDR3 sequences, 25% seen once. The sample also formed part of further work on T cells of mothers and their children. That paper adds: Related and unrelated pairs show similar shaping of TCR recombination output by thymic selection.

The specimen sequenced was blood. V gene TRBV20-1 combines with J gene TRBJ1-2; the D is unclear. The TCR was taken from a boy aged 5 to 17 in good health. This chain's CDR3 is CSATDGYYGYTF. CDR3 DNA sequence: TGCAGTGCTACCGACGGATACTATGGCTACACCTTC.